The 14 T cell receptor beta chains given below trace back to one sample, sequenced in a study of blood T cell repertoires in COVID-19. Produced via immunoSEQ multiplex PCR; TCRdb's table is partial and in-frame only. The profile shows some 350,000 clones, more than 70% of them singletons. Source material: peripheral blood. The receptors come from a young woman with COVID-19, enrolled during active disease.

The J gene is TRBJ1-6, the V gene TRBV5-4, with D maybe TRBD1 (5 bases). V shed 4 bases and J shed 13 bases, with 18 bases lying between them. The CDR3 contains 14 residues. Germline V gene sequence: CDR1 SGHNT, CDR2 YYREEE (reference sequence). For the CDR3, the DNA is TGTGCCAGCAGCCTCAGCGCGGGGGAGTCCCCCCTCCACTTT. Its translation is CASSLSAGESPLHF.

This chain links TRBV6-5 with TRBJ1-1; possibly TRBD1 for D (6 bases). Between the trimmed V and J ends, which lost 4 bases and 4 bases, there was a span of 16 bases. The CDR3 consists of 15 residues. Germline CDR1 and CDR2: MNHEY and SVGAGI. CDR3 sequence (DNA): TGTGCCAGCAGTTTAGTAGGAACAGGGCGCACTGAAGCTTTCTTT. It specifies CASSLVGTGRTEAFF.

The chain joins TRBV15 to TRBJ2-1; possibly TRBD2 for D (5 bases). The CDR3 sequence is 13 residues long. The germline V gene has CDR1 LNHNV and CDR2 YYDKDF (reference sequence). Trimming took off 1 base at V and 8 bases at J, with 9 bases between the two ends. The CDR3 sequence: CATSRVHGDEQFF. The CDR3 nucleotides are TGTGCCACCAGCAGAGTACACGGGGATGAGCAGTTCTTC.

The rearrangement uses TRBV10-1 and TRBJ2-2, with 9 bases that match TRBD2. This CDR3 has 15 amino acids. Per the germline V gene, CDR1 is WNHNN and CDR2 is SYGVQD (reference sequence). Trimming at V came to 4 bases and at J to 1 base, leaving 1 base not matched to a gene. In nucleotides, the CDR3 is TGCGCCAGCAGTGCACTAGCGGGGAACACCGGGGAGCTGTTTTTT. Its protein product is CASSALAGNTGELFF.

This clone is a singleton in its sample. This chain links TRBV28 with TRBJ2-1; 11 nucleotides match TRBD2. In germline, CDR1 is MDHEN, CDR2 SYDVKM. With 8 bases clipped from V and 9 bases from J, the junction kept 12 bases outside the gene matches. The CDR3 extends over 15 amino acids. CDR3 nucleotide sequence: TGTGCCAGCCTCAATAGCGGGGGGGCCCAGGGTGAGCAGTTCTTC. Amino acids: CASLNSGGAQGEQFF.

This clone was counted a few times. V usage is TRBV9 and J usage is TRBJ1-6; D is unclear. CDR3 length equals 14 residues. V lost 3 bases and J 8 bases, leaving 12 bases between the germline ends. Germline CDR1 SGDLS, CDR2 YYNGEE. The DNA of the CDR3 is TGTGCCAGCAGCGAAGATCTTCGAGATTCACCCCTCCACTTT. Protein sequence: CASSEDLRDSPLHF.

A single count supports this clone. This chain links TRBV6-2 or TRBV6-3 with TRBJ2-3, with D tentatively TRBD2 (6 bases). Deletions cut 6 bases from V and 11 bases from J, with 15 bases between. Germline V CDR1 and CDR2: MNHEY, SVGEGT. The length of the CDR3 is 12 residues. The CDR3 DNA reads TGTGCCAGCAGCCCCGGGACTCGCCGGCAGTATTTT. Translating gives CASSPGTRRQYF.

J is TRBJ2-5 and V is TRBV19; 8 positions agree with TRBD2. The V segment lost 1 base and the J segment 2 bases; nucleotides outside the gene matches: 0. This CDR3 is 14 amino acids long. CDR1 is LNHDA, CDR2 SQIVND, per germline (reference sequence). CDR3 DNA sequence: TGTGCCAGTAGTATAGCGGGAGGGCAAGAGACCCAGTACTTC. It encodes CASSIAGGQETQYF. Using reference TRBV19 and TRBJ2-5 for the parts outside the CDR3, the full variable domain is DGGITQSPKYLFRKEGQNVTLSCEQNLNHDAMYWYRQDPGQGLRLIYYSQIVNDFQKGDIAEGYSVSREKKESFPLTVTSAQKNPTAFYLCASSIAGGQETQYFGPGTRLLVL.

Of note for this clone: Other DNA sequences in this specimen translate into the identical CDR3. The chain is built from TRBV4-3 and TRBJ2-5; D remains ambiguous. Trimming left V 0 bases short and J 5 bases short, with 4 bases between. The germline gives CDR1 LGHNA, CDR2 YSLEER. The CDR3 loop spans 12 amino acids. CDR3 sequence (DNA): TGCGCCAGCAGCCAAGATCGGGAGACCCAGTACTTC. Residues: CASSQDRETQYF.

This chain connects TRBV3-1 (or the pseudogene TRBV3-2) to TRBJ2-2, with TRBD1 as a possible D gene (5 bases). CDR3 size: 13 residues. The V and J ends lost 4 bases and 5 bases respectively, with 8 bases between them. The germline CDR1 and CDR2 sequences are LGHDT and YNNKEL (reference sequence). The CDR3 region is CASSPTATGELFF. The CDR3 DNA reads as TGTGCCAGCAGCCCGACAGCGACCGGGGAGCTGTTTTTT.

The V and J genes are TRBV18 and TRBJ2-3, with 7 bases aligning to TRBD2. V gave up 6 bases and J gave up 3 bases; unmatched junction bases: 9. The germline V gene encodes CDR1 KGHSH and CDR2 LQKENI. This CDR3 has 15 amino acids. CDR3 amino acids: CASSPLGRGTDTQYF. The CDR3 nucleotides read TGTGCCAGCTCTCCGTTGGGGCGGGGGACAGATACGCAGTATTTT.

The rearrangement links TRBV7-6 to TRBJ2-1, with 13 bases aligning to TRBD2. V gave up 5 bases and J gave up 6 bases; unmatched junction bases: 4. This CDR3 has 15 residues. CDR1 and CDR2 (germline): SGHVS, FNYEAQ. This CDR3 is CASSLLAGGGNEQFF. In DNA form, the CDR3 reads TGTGCCAGCAGCCTACTAGCGGGGGGGGGCAATGAGCAGTTCTTC.

The V and J genes are TRBV7-2 and TRBJ1-6; the D gene is possibly TRBD1 (6 bases). Trimming cost V 7 bases and J 10 bases, with 29 bases left between them. Germline-derived CDR1 and CDR2 are SGHTA and FQGNSA. This CDR3 region has 18 residues. CDR3: CASTIIGRGRWNGSPLHF. The DNA of the CDR3 is TGTGCCAGCACCATAATTGGCAGGGGAAGATGGAATGGATCACCCCTCCACTTT.

The chain uses TRBV19 and TRBJ1-5, with unresolved D. Germline V gene data show CDR1 as LNHDA and CDR2 as SQIVND (reference sequence). The CDR3 runs to 14 residues. Between the trimmed V and J ends, which lost 7 bases and 4 bases, there was a span of 14 bases. The CDR3 protein is CASNRVQTNQPQHF. The CDR3 nucleotides read TGTGCCAGTAACCGGGTCCAAACTAATCAGCCCCAGCATTTT.